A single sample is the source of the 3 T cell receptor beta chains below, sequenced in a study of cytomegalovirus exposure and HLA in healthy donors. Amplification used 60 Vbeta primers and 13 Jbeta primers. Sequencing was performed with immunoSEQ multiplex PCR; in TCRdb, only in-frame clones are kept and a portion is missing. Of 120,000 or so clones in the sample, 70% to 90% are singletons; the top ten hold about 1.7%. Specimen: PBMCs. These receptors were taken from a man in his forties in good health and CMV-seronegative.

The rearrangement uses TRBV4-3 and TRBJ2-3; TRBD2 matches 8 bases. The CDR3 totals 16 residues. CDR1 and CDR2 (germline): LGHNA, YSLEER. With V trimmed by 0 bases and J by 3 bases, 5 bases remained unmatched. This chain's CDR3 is CASSQDNSGGTDTQYF. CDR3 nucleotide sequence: TGCGCCAGCAGCCAAGACAACAGCGGGGGTACAGATACGCAGTATTTT.

This chain's CDR3 is CASSQEGLAGGQETQYF. In DNA form, the CDR3 reads TGTGCCAGCAGCCAAGAAGGCCTAGCGGGGGGTCAAGAGACCCAGTACTTC. This chain links TRBV4-2 with TRBJ2-5; 11 positions match TRBD2. This CDR3 has 17 amino acids. CDR1 LGHNA and CDR2 YNFKEQ come from the germline V gene. After removal of 0 bases from V and 2 bases from J, the junction contained 5 bases not matched to a gene.

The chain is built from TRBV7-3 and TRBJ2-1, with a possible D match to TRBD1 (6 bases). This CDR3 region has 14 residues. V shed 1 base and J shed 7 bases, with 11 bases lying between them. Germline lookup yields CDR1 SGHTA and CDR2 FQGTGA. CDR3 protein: CASSLRGRTNEQFF. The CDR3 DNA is TGTGCCAGCAGCTTAAGGGGGCGCACGAATGAGCAGTTCTTC.